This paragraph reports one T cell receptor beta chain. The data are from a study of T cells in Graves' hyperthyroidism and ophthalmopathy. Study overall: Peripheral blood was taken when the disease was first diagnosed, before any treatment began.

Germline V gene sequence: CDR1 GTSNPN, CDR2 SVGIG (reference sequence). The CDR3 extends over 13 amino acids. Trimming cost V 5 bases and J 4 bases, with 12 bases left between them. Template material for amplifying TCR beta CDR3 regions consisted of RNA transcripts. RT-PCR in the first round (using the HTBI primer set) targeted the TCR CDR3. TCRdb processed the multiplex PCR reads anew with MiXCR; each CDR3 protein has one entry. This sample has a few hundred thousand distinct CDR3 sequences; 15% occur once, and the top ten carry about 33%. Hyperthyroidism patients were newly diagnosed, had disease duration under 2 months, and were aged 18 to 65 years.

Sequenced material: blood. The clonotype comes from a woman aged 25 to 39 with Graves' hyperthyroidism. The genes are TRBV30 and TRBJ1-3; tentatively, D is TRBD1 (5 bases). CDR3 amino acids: CAWCRVAGNTIYF. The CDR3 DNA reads TGTGCCTGGTGCAGGGTTGCAGGAAACACCATATATTTT.